The 22 T cell receptor beta chains below were found in one sample sequenced in a study of blood T cells in healthy people across ages. The second PCR ran roughly 6 to 11 cycles with a sample-barcoded 5' primer and J-beta primers. Using its own MiXCR run on the 5' RACE reads, TCRdb lists one record per CDR3 protein. The sample lists around 1,800,000 distinct CDR3 sequences, roughly two fifths occurring once. Source material: blood. The source is a human donor in good health.

This chain uses TRBV20-1 with TRBJ1-1; tentatively, D is TRBD1 (5 bases). V was clipped by 2 bases and J by 2 bases, with 9 bases between them. Germline values: CDR1 DFQATT, CDR2 SNEGSKA (reference sequence). This CDR3 has 13 amino acids. This CDR3 is CSARPDSNTEAFF. The DNA of the CDR3 is TGCAGTGCTAGACCCGACAGTAACACTGAAGCTTTCTTT.

A few counts support this clonotype. V and J are TRBV7-9 and TRBJ2-5; TRBD1 or TRBD2 may be the D gene (5 bases each). Deletions cut 5 bases from V and 2 bases from J, with 21 bases between. Germline values: CDR1 SEHNR, CDR2 FQNEAQ (reference sequence). CDR3 length equals 17 residues. CDR3 sequence (DNA): TGTGCCAGCAGCCCGAGTACCGGGACGGTCGATCAAGAGACCCAGTACTTC. It specifies CASSPSTGTVDQETQYF. Drawing the rest from reference TRBV7-9 and TRBJ2-5, the complete variable domain is DTGVSQNPRHKITKRGQNVTFRCDPISEHNRLYWYRQTLGQGPEFLTYFQNEAQLEKSRLLSDRFSAERPKGSFSTLEIQRTEQGDSAMYLCASSPSTGTVDQETQYFGPGTRLLVL.

This clonotype has more than one count but fewer than ten. This chain joins TRBV9 and TRBJ2-1, with D tentatively TRBD1 or TRBD2 (6 bases each). This CDR3 region has 16 residues. CDR1 SGDLS and CDR2 YYNGEE come from the germline V gene. The V gene lost 2 bases and the J gene lost 7 bases, with 19 bases spanning the gap. The CDR3 region is CASSVVGGPGDNEQFF. CDR3 nucleotides: TGTGCCAGCAGCGTTGTAGGGGGGCCAGGAGATAATGAGCAGTTCTTC.

The chain carries TRBV9 and TRBJ1-2; 10 nucleotides align to TRBD1. The junction had 7 bases not matched to a gene; V was cut back by 6 bases and J by 8 bases. There are 13 residues in the CDR3. Germline CDR1 is SGDLS and CDR2 is YYNGEE. CDR3 coding DNA: TGTGCCAGCACGGGGACAGGGGCAAAGGGCTACACCTTC. Translating gives CASTGTGAKGYTF.

V is TRBV28 and J is TRBJ1-2; no firm D call. Germline V CDR1 and CDR2: MDHEN, SYDVKM. The CDR3 runs 13 residues. The germline V and J ends were trimmed by 5 bases and 8 bases, with 15 bases remaining between them. The CDR3 DNA reads TGTGCCAGCAGTCTACAGTCCTCGGCGGGCTACACCTTC. Residues: CASSLQSSAGYTF.

About this clonotype itself: One junction end does not reproduce the germline sequence, and a read error may be involved. The chain is built from TRBV7-6 and TRBJ1-2; TRBD1 matches 7 bases. The germline gives CDR1 SGHVS, CDR2 FNYEAQ. This CDR3 comprises 15 residues. The CDR3 loop is CASSLEQGFNYGHTF. CDR3 DNA sequence: TGTGCCAGCAGCTTAGAACAGGGGTTTAACTATGGCCACACCTTC.

The chain carries TRBV12-3 or TRBV12-4 and TRBJ1-2, with 8 bases identical to TRBD1. V shed 6 bases and J 8 bases; nucleotides not matched to a gene: 11. The CDR3 contains 14 residues. CDR3 sequence reads: CASSQPQGAQGYTF. The CDR3 bases are TGTGCCAGCAGCCAACCCCAGGGGGCGCAGGGCTACACCTTC.

The chain links TRBV20-1 to TRBJ1-1; maybe TRBD1 (6 bases). The CDR3 spans 14 residues. Trimming shortened V by 5 bases and J by 2 bases, and 15 bases separated the two germline ends. Looked up from germline, CDR1 is DFQATT and CDR2 is SNEGSKA (reference sequence). The CDR3 bases are TGCAGTGCTCCCAGGACAGTCCTAAACACTGAAGCTTTCTTT. This gives the protein CSAPRTVLNTEAFF.

This clonotype was seen only a few times. The junction differs from germline at one of its ends, possibly a read error. The CDR3 bases are TGCAGTGCCAGAGATCGCCCGGGCGGGCCCTTCACAGATACGCAGTATTTT. It specifies CSARDRPGGPFTDTQYF. J is TRBJ2-3 and V is TRBV20-1, with D possibly TRBD2 on 5 matching bases. The germline CDR1 and CDR2 sequences are DFQATT and SNEGSKA (reference sequence). The CDR3 is 17 residues long.

This rearrangement joins TRBV4-1 to TRBJ2-7, with a possible D match to TRBD1 (6 bases). Trimming cost V 4 bases and J 5 bases, with 24 bases left between them. CDR1 is MGHRA, CDR2 YSYEKL, per germline. This CDR3 comprises 17 residues. CDR3 residues: CASSPSAAYPRTDEQYF. The CDR3, as DNA: TGCGCCAGCAGCCCTTCAGCAGCATACCCCCGGACAGACGAGCAGTACTTC.

The chain links TRBV7-6 to TRBJ2-1, with TRBD1 as a possible D gene (5 bases). V was cut by 1 base and J by 7 bases, with 14 bases left in between. Germline CDR1 reads SGHVS; CDR2 reads FNYEAQ. There are 15 residues in the CDR3. The chain's CDR3 is CASSLEWGGGNEQFF. In DNA, the CDR3 is TGTGCCAGCAGCTTAGAGTGGGGCGGCGGTAATGAGCAGTTCTTC. The variable domain in full, completed from reference TRBV7-6 and TRBJ2-1, reads GAGVSQSPRYKVTKRGQDVALRCDPISGHVSLYWYRQALGQGPEFLTYFNYEAQQDKSGLPNDRFSAERPEGSISTLTIQRTEQRDSAMYRCASSLEWGGGNEQFFGPGTRLTVL.

This clonotype was found many times. J is TRBJ2-5 and V is TRBV29-1; D gene uncertain. The CDR3 consists of 9 residues. Per the germline V gene, CDR1 is SQVTM and CDR2 is ANQGSEA. The ends were cut back, 0 bases at V and 7 bases at J, with 0 bases in the middle. Here the CDR3 reads CSVEETQYF. DNA of the CDR3: TGCAGCGTTGAAGAGACCCAGTACTTC.

The chain joins TRBV6-5 to TRBJ2-1; D perhaps matches TRBD2 (5 bases). The CDR3 has 12 residues. In germline, CDR1 is MNHEY, CDR2 SVGAGI. The germline V and J ends were trimmed by 8 bases and 9 bases, with 14 bases remaining between them. Here the CDR3 DNA reads TGTGCCAGCGGCCGAGGGATCGGTGAGCAGTTCTTC. The encoded protein is CASGRGIGEQFF.

This clonotype was detected a few times. This chain uses TRBV28 with TRBJ2-7; D may correspond to TRBD1 or TRBD2 (5 bases each). The CDR3 is 16 residues long. CDR1 MDHEN and CDR2 SYDVKM come from the germline V gene. The V gene lost 7 bases and the J gene lost 1 base, with 20 bases spanning the gap. This chain's CDR3 is CASTRDSGTPSYEQYF. DNA for the CDR3: TGTGCCAGCACCCGGGATAGTGGGACCCCATCCTACGAGCAGTACTTC.

The J gene is TRBJ1-4, the V gene TRBV10-3, with 8 bases lining up with TRBD1. The CDR3 runs 17 residues. V lost 10 bases, J lost 1 base, and 14 bases stayed unmatched. Germline lookup yields CDR1 ENHRY and CDR2 SYGVKD. CDR3 nucleotide sequence: TGTGCCAATTCGGACAGGGAAGAGGAAAGAACTAATGAAAAACTGTTTTTT. Translating it yields CANSDREEERTNEKLFF.

This clonotype was seen only a few times. The chain is built from TRBV10-3 and TRBJ1-1, with TRBD1 identical over 8 bases. Germline V gene sequence: CDR1 ENHRY, CDR2 SYGVKD. V lost 4 bases, J lost 6 bases, and 7 bases stayed unmatched. The CDR3 is 14 amino acids. The CDR3 protein is CAISGAGGVSEAFF. CDR3 sequence (DNA): TGTGCCATCAGTGGGGCAGGGGGCGTATCTGAAGCTTTCTTT.

This clonotype was picked up a small number of times. The rearrangement links TRBV20-1 to TRBJ2-1; weak D call: TRBD2 (6 bases). The germline V and J ends were trimmed by 0 bases and 11 bases, with 20 bases remaining between them. The CDR3 covers 15 residues. The germline V gene encodes CDR1 DFQATT and CDR2 SNEGSKA (reference sequence). Written as DNA, the CDR3 is TGCAGTGCTAGAGATGAGCGGGCAGGCCAGGGTAAGCAGTTCTTC. It codes for CSARDERAGQGKQFF.

This clonotype was counted a few times. The chain employs TRBV29-1 and TRBJ2-4; possible D gene TRBD2, 5 bases. The assigned J gene may be wrong: the sequence end matches TRBJ2-7 better. The germline gives CDR1 SQVTM, CDR2 ANQGSEA. The length of the CDR3 is 14 residues. The CDR3: CSVETGEVPYEQYF. The CDR3 DNA follows: TGCAGCGTTGAAACCGGGGAAGTCCCCTACGAGCAGTACTTC.

This rearrangement joins TRBV7-8 to TRBJ2-2; 10 bases are shared with TRBD1. Germline V lookup: CDR1 SGHVS, CDR2 FQNEAQ. Trimming cost V 5 bases and J 7 bases; bases outside gene matches: 13. This CDR3 spans 17 amino acids. The CDR3 DNA sequence: TGTGCCAGCAGCGGACCCCGGACAGGGGGACCTGGCGGGGAGCTGTTTTTT. Protein sequence: CASSGPRTGGPGGELFF. Variable domain in full (rest from reference TRBV7-8 and TRBJ2-2): GAGVSQSPRYKVAKRGQDVALRCDPISGHVSLFWYQQALGQGPEFLTYFQNEAQLDKSGLPSDRFFAERPEGSVSTLKIQRTQQEDSAVYLCASSGPRTGGPGGELFFGEGSRLTVL.

The chain combines TRBV9 with TRBJ1-6; 7 nucleotides line up with TRBD1. The trim removed 4 bases at V and 6 bases at J, leaving 7 bases unmatched. The CDR3 consists of 15 residues. The V gene's germline CDR1 is SGDLS and CDR2 YYNGEE. CDR3: CASSPRGAANSPLHF. CDR3 bases: TGTGCCAGCAGCCCCAGGGGGGCGGCTAATTCACCCCTCCACTTT.

The CDR3 nucleotides read TGTGCCAGCAGCCATACATACGGGAACAGCTACTACGAGCAGTACTTC. Its protein is CASSHTYGNSYYEQYF. This chain links TRBV14 with TRBJ2-7; a possible D gene is TRBD2 (5 bases). V lost 3 bases to trimming and J lost 3 bases, with 18 bases between them. The CDR3 length is 16 residues. The germline V gene encodes CDR1 SGHDN and CDR2 FVKESK.

The chain employs TRBV12-3 or TRBV12-4 and TRBJ1-2, with D tentatively TRBD1 (6 bases). The CDR3 runs to 18 residues. Trimming removed 8 bases from V and 1 base from J, with 26 bases in between. CDR3 in amino acids: CASVVSAGMGGFNYGYTF. The CDR3 coding sequence is TGTGCCAGCGTCGTTAGTGCGGGAATGGGGGGCTTTAACTATGGCTACACCTTC.